What follows describes a single TCR beta chain. The assay was immunoSEQ multiplex PCR, and TCRdb's table has in-frame clones only and misses some. The sample lists more than 350,000 clones, about 87% occurring once. The sample comes from a study of blood T cell repertoires in COVID-19. Across the study: Nucleic acid was either cDNA or gDNA, and it came from T cells, B-cell-depleted T cells, or PBMCs.

This clonotype was sampled from a woman aged 45 to 65 who had recovered from COVID-19. The sequencing sample was made of PBMCs or T cells enriched from blood (not recorded which).

CDR3 in amino acids: CASSGAPTGETIQYF. The CDR3 bases are TGTGCCAGCAGCGGAGCTCCGACAGGGGAAACCATTCAGTACTTC. The chain links TRBV9 to TRBJ2-4; 8 nucleotides agree with TRBD1. This CDR3 has 15 amino acids. V shed 3 bases and J 9 bases; nucleotides not matched to a gene: 11. CDR1 is SGDLS and CDR2 is YYNGEE in the germline V gene.